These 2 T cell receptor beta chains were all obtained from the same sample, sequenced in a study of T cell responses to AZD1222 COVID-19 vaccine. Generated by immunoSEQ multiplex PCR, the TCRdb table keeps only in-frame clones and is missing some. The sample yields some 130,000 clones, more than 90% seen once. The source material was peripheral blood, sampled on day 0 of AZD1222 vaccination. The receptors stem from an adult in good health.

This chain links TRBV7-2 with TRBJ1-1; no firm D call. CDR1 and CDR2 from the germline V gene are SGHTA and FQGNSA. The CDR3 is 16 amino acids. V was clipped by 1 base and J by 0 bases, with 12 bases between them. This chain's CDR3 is CASSLVATQLNTEAFF. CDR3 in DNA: TGTGCCAGCAGCTTAGTGGCCACCCAATTGAACACTGAAGCTTTCTTT.

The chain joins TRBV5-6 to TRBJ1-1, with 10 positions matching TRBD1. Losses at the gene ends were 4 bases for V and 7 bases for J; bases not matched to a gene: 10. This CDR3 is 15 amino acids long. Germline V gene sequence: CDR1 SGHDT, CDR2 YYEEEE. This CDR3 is CASSVTGTGDSEAFF. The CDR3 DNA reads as TGTGCCAGCAGCGTAACCGGGACAGGGGATAGTGAAGCTTTCTTT.